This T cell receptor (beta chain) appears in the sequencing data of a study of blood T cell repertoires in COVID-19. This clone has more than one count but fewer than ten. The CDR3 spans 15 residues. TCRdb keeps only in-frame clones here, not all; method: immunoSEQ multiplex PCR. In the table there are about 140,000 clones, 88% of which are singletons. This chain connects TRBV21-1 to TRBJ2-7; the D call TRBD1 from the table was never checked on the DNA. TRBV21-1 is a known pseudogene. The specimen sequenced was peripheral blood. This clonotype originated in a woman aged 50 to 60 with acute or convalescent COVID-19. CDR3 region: CASSISRTERGEQYF. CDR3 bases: TGTGCCAGCAGCATATCTAGGACAGAAAGAGGCGAGCAGTACTTC.